This TCR beta chain appears in the sequencing data of a study of radiotherapy plus CTLA-4 blockade in lung cancer. Points from the study as a whole: Clones derived from tumor TCRs expanded in blood after radiotherapy plus ipilimumab.

As for this clone: Its antigen is as yet unknown.

TCRdb's table, derived via immunoSEQ multiplex PCR, lists solely in-frame clones and lacks some. Here the sample spans about 80,000 clones, about four fifths being singletons. CDR3 length: 15 residues. CDR1 SGHRS and CDR2 YFSETQ come from the germline V gene. Germline trimming cut 4 bases from V and 4 bases from J; bases unmatched to any gene: 8. The sequenced sample was peripheral blood, obtained from a patient treated with radiotherapy plus ipilimumab. This receptor was identified in a human donor with non-small cell lung cancer whose response to radiotherapy plus ipilimumab could not be evaluated. Some clones in this sample may be carry-over from other donors' samples. V is TRBV5-1 and J is TRBJ1-3; 7 bases fit TRBD1. Here the CDR3 DNA reads TGCGCCAGCAGCACCCTGACAGGGTCAGGAAACACCATATATTTT. Its protein is CASSTLTGSGNTIYF.